This T cell receptor beta chain was retrieved from a study of post-analysis software for immune sequencing data. Points from the study as a whole: Controls' normalized Chao1 diversity significantly exceeded that of multiple sclerosis patients.

This clonotype turned up a few times. No antigen is known for it. Libraries were made from TCR beta cDNA, and they carried unique molecular identifiers. Each batch of roughly 0.9 to 11 million T cells produced a few hundred thousand cDNA molecules. TCRdb re-called the PCR reads with MiXCR, one entry per CDR3 protein. Here the sample spans hundreds of thousands of distinct CDR3 sequences, less than 45% being singletons. Sequenced: blood. The clonotype originates from a girl under 18 with multiple sclerosis.

The CDR3 sequence: CASSELAGVQETQYF. CDR3 bases: TGCGCCAGCAGTGAGCTAGCGGGGGTCCAAGAGACCCAGTACTTC. The chain links TRBV10-1 to TRBJ2-5, with 10 bases that match TRBD2. The V and J ends lost 2 bases and 1 base, in that order; junction bases with no gene match: 1. This CDR3 spans 15 amino acids. Germline V CDR1 and CDR2: WNHNN, SYGVQD (reference sequence).